This TCR beta chain stems from a study of T cell changes during pregnancy in multiple sclerosis (dated by TCRdb to about 2019). As for the study more broadly: In women with multiple sclerosis, the researchers looked at how the T cell repertoire shifted as pregnancy progressed.

Library method: the immunoSEQ multiplex PCR assay. TCRdb re-hosts the immuneACCESS table, in-frame sequences only. Its copies lack some clones; in the studies checked, an unresolved V gene accounts for under half of them, and the cause for the rest is not known. The sample table contains about 110,000 clones; only one count was recorded for around 92% of them. Approximately 1.6% of the sample belongs to the ten largest clones. This clone was seen only once. Its antigen is still unknown. Base quality data are lacking; no much larger clone is found one base away. CDR1 PRHDT and CDR2 FYEKMQ were looked up in the germline V gene (reference sequence). V is shortened by 8 bases, J by 2 bases, and the region joining them spans 13 bases. The CDR3 contains 13 residues, cysteine and phenylalanine counted. Of all the DNA, just the CDR3 is kept, 39 bases in frame from base 1.

The sample in question was peripheral blood, obtained after pregnancy. The V and J genes are TRBV13 and TRBJ2-7; the D gene is unclear. The TCR sequence derives from a female donor with multiple sclerosis, enrolled in a pregnancy study. The bases are TGTGCCAGCCTGGAGAGGTCCACCTACGAGCAGTACTTC. This translates into CASLERSTYEQYF. Full variable domain (CDR3 extended with the reference TRBV13 and TRBJ2-7 proteins): AAGVIQSPRHLIKEKRETATLKCYPIPRHDTVYWYQQGPGQDPQFLISFYEKMQSDKGSIPDRFSAQQFSDYHSELNMSSLELGDSALYFCASLERSTYEQYFGPGTRLTVT.